This T cell receptor (beta chain) was recovered during a study of T cells in women clearing cervical HPV infection. Study-level background: Cases were women with histologically confirmed HPV16-related CIN3 or worse, including a couple of invasive cancers.

Notes on this clone: The read ends 3 residues shy of where the CDR3 ends; the end is completed using the germline J gene.

Assay used: immunoSEQ multiplex PCR; TCRdb lists only in-frame clones, some missing. The sample totals around 30,000 clones. The CDR3 has 17 residues. Germline V lookup: CDR1 SGHRS, CDR2 YFSETQ. The V segment lost 3 bases and the J segment 6 bases; nucleotides outside the gene matches: 8. What was sequenced was blood buffy coat. V is TRBV5-1 and J is TRBJ2-3; TRBD2 matches at 15 bases. This clonotype originated in a woman between 18 and 75 years old with a cervical HPV16 infection that either progressed to CIN3+ or cleared (not recorded which). Partial CDR3 DNA: TGCGCCAGCAGCTCCGGGACTAGCGGGGGGACTCGGGATACG. It translates to CASSSGTSGGTRDT. The whole CDR3 protein reads CASSSGTSGGTRDTQYF. Supplemented by reference TRBV5-1 and TRBJ2-3, the full variable domain reads KAGVTQTPRYLIKTRGQQVTLSCSPISGHRSVSWYQQTPGQGLQFLFEYFSETQRNKGNFPGRFSGRQFSNSRSEMNVSTLELGDSALYLCASSSGTSGGTRDTQYFGPGTRLTVL.